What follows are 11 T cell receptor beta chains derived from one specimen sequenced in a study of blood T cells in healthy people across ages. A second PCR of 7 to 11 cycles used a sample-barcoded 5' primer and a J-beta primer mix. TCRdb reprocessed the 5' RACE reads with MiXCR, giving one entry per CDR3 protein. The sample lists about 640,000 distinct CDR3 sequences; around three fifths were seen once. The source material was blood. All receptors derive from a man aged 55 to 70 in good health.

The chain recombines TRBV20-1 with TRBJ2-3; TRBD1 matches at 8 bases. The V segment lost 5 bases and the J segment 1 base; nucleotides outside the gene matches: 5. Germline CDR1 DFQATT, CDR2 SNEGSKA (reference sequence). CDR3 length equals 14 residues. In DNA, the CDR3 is TGCAGTGCTCCAACGACAGGGGGCACAGATACGCAGTATTTT. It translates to CSAPTTGGTDTQYF.

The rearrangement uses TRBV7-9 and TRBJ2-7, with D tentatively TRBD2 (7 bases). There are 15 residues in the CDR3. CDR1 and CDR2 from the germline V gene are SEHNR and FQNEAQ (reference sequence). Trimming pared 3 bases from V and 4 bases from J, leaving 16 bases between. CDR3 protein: CASSFWGGLPYEQYF. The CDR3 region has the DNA TGTGCCAGCAGCTTTTGGGGGGGCCTACCATACGAGCAGTACTTC.

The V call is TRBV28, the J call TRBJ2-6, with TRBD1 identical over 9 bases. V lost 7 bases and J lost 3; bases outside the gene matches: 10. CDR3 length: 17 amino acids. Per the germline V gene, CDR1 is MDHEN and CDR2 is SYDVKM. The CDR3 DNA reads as TGTGCCAGCACCGCCTCACAGGGGGCATATGGGGCCAACGTCCTGACTTTC. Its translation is CASTASQGAYGANVLTF.

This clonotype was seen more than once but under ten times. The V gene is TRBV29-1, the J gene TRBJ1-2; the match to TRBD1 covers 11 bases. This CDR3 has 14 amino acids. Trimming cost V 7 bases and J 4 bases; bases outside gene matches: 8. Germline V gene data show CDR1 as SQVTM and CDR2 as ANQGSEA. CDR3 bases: TGCAGCGCCCTAGGGACAGGGGGTGTCTATGGCTACACCTTC. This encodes CSALGTGGVYGYTF.

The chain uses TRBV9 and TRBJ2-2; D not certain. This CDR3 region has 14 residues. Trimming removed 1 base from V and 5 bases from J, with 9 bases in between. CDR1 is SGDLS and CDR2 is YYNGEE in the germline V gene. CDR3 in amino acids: CASSVYSPTGELFF. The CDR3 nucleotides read TGTGCCAGCAGCGTATACAGCCCAACCGGGGAGCTGTTTTTT.

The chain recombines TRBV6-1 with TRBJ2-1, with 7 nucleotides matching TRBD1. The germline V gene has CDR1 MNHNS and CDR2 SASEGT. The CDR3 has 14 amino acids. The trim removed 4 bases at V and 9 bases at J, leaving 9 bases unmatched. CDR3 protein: CASSAARQGGEQFF. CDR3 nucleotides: TGTGCCAGCAGTGCTGCCCGACAGGGCGGTGAGCAGTTCTTC.

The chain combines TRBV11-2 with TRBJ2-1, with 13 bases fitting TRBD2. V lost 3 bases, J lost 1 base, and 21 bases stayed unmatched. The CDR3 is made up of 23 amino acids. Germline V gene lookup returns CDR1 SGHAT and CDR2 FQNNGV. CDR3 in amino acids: CASSFPRGRGAETSGGSYNEQFF. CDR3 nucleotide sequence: TGTGCCAGCAGCTTCCCCAGAGGTCGTGGTGCGGAGACTAGCGGGGGGTCCTACAATGAGCAGTTCTTC.

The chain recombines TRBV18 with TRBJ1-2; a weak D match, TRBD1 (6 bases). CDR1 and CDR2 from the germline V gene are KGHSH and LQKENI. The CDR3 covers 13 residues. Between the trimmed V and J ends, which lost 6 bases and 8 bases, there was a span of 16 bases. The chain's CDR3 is CASSLGQREGYTF. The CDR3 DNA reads TGTGCCAGCTCCCTGGGACAACGGGAAGGCTACACCTTC.

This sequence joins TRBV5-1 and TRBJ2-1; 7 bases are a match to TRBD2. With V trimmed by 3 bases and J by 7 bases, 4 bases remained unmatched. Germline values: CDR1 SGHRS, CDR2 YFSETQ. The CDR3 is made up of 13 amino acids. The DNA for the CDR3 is TGCGCCAGCAGCTGGGGGGAGGGGAATGAGCAGTTCTTC. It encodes CASSWGEGNEQFF.

This CDR3 reads CASSPPSGTEAFF. The CDR3 DNA follows: TGTGCCAGCAGTCCTCCCTCAGGCACTGAAGCTTTCTTT. V gene TRBV12-3 or TRBV12-4 combines with J gene TRBJ1-1; D is undetermined. The V end lost 5 bases, the J end lost 4 bases, and 11 bases lay between the germline ends. The CDR3 runs 13 residues.

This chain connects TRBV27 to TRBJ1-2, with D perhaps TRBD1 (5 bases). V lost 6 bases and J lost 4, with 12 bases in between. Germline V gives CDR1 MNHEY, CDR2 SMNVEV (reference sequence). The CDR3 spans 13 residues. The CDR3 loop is CASSNRGFYGYTF. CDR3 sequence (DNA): TGTGCCAGCAGCAATCGGGGGTTCTATGGCTACACCTTC.